These T cell receptor beta chains were read from a single sample in a study of long-term antiretroviral therapy in people with HIV. Assay used: immunoSEQ multiplex PCR; TCRdb lists only in-frame clones, some missing. This table holds under 40,000 clones, 80% to 90% found once. The input for sequencing was unsorted PBMCs, taken 0.3 years after starting antiretroviral therapy. Receptors originate from a man aged 18 to 29 with HIV. Each CDR3 is given with its conserved first and last residue. The D gene is left open where the match is weak. Clone size, where shown, is once, few, many, or a class for clones that have expanded.

CDR3 length	V gene	clone size	D gene	J gene	CDR3 DNA	CDR3 protein
12	TRBV5-6	NA	NA	TRBJ2-7	TGTGCCAGCAGCTTGGGCGCTAACGAGCAGTACTTC	CASSLGANEQYF
15	TRBV19	NA	TRBD1	TRBJ2-1	TGTGCCAGTAGCCCCGGACAGGGGATCGACAATGAGCAGTTCTTC	CASSPGQGIDNEQFF
16	TRBV15	NA	NA	TRBJ1-4	TGTGCCACCAGCAGGGCTACGGGACCGTCTAATGAAAAACTGTTTTTT	CATSRATGPSNEKLFF
14	TRBV27	NA	NA	TRBJ2-3	TGTGCCAGCAGTGGATGGACAGATGAGGATACGCAGTATTTT	CASSGWTDEDTQYF
15	TRBV4-2	few	NA	TRBJ1-5	TGTGCCAGCAGCCAAGATGACAGACGAAATCAGCCCCAGCATTTT	CASSQDDRRNQPQHF
14	TRBV18	NA	NA	TRBJ1-4	TGTGCCAGCTCACCGCGGGGATTGGATGAAAAACTGTTTTTT	CASSPRGLDEKLFF
14	TRBV7-9	NA	TRBD2	TRBJ2-5	TGTGCCAGCAGCTTAGGCGGGGGGGCTGAGACCCAGTACTTC	CASSLGGGAETQYF
18	TRBV11-2	NA	NA	TRBJ2-6	TGTGCCAGCAGCTTTACTGGACAGTTCTACTCTGGGGCCAACGTCCTGACTTTC	CASSFTGQFYSGANVLTF
11	TRBV20-1	NA	TRBD1	TRBJ2-7	TGCAGTGTCGGGACAGCCTACGAGCAGTACTTC	CSVGTAYEQYF
13	TRBV6-5	NA	NA	TRBJ2-3	TGTGCCAGCAGTTACAGGAGCACAGATACGCAGTATTTT	CASSYRSTDTQYF
13	TRBV5-4	NA	NA	TRBJ2-3	TGTGCCAGCAGCTTGGACACGACAGATACGCAGTATTTT	CASSLDTTDTQYF
14	TRBV11-2	NA	NA	TRBJ2-7	TGTGCCAGCAGCGTAGACAGGCTCGCCTACGAGCAGTACTTC	CASSVDRLAYEQYF
15	TRBV28	NA	TRBD2	TRBJ2-3	TGTGCCAGCAGTCGAACTAGCGGGTTCACAGATACGCAGTATTTT	CASSRTSGFTDTQYF
11	TRBV30	NA	NA	TRBJ2-1	TGTGCCTGGAGTGTACTAGAAGAGCAGTTCTTC	CAWSVLEEQFF
14	TRBV25-1	NA	NA	TRBJ1-5	TGTGCCAGTCCCCCTCAGGGGAGCAATCAGCCCCAGCATTTT	CASPPQGSNQPQHF
16	TRBV4-1	NA	NA	TRBJ1-5	TGCGCCAGCAGCCAATACTCAGGGACTAGCAATCAGCCCCAGCATTTT	CASSQYSGTSNQPQHF
11	TRBV20-1	NA	NA	TRBJ1-1	TGCAGTGCTACCAAAACGGAGCGAGCTTTCTTT	CSATKTERAFF
14	TRBV5-1	NA	NA	TRBJ2-6	TGCGCCAGCAGCCGATCCTCTGGGGCCAACGTCCTGACTTTC	CASSRSSGANVLTF
17	TRBV28	NA	NA	TRBJ1-5	TGTGCCAGCAGTTTATGGCCCCGGGTTTACGGCAATCAGCCCCAGCATTTT	CASSLWPRVYGNQPQHF
16	TRBV5-4	NA	TRBD2	TRBJ2-2	TGTGCCAGCAGCTCGCCCCCCGGGACTACCACCGGGGAGCTGTTTTTT	CASSSPPGTTTGELFF
15	TRBV7-2	NA	TRBD2	TRBJ2-3	TGTGCCAGCAGCACCGATAGCGGGGGGACAGATACGCAGTATTTT	CASSTDSGGTDTQYF
13	TRBV5-1	NA	NA	TRBJ1-2	TGCGCCAGCAGAGAGGGGGCTAACTATGGCTACACCTTC	CASREGANYGYTF
15	TRBV27	NA	NA	TRBJ1-2	TGTGCCAGCAGTTTATCGAGCAAAGTGGGAGGTGGCTACACCTTC	CASSLSSKVGGGYTF
14	TRBV6-1	NA	NA	TRBJ2-1	TGTGCCAGCAGCCGTGACAGACATTACAATGAGCAGTTCTTC	CASSRDRHYNEQFF
13	TRBV6-5	NA	TRBD1	TRBJ1-2	TGTGCCAGCAAGAGCAGGGGGGTAGATGGCTACACCTTC	CASKSRGVDGYTF
12	TRBV27	NA	NA	TRBJ2-1	TGTGCCAGCAGTTTATATATGGATGAGCAGTTCTTC	CASSLYMDEQFF
14	TRBV7-8	few	NA	TRBJ2-7	TGTGCCAGCAGCGCCCACGACGGAACCTACGAGCAGTACTTC	CASSAHDGTYEQYF